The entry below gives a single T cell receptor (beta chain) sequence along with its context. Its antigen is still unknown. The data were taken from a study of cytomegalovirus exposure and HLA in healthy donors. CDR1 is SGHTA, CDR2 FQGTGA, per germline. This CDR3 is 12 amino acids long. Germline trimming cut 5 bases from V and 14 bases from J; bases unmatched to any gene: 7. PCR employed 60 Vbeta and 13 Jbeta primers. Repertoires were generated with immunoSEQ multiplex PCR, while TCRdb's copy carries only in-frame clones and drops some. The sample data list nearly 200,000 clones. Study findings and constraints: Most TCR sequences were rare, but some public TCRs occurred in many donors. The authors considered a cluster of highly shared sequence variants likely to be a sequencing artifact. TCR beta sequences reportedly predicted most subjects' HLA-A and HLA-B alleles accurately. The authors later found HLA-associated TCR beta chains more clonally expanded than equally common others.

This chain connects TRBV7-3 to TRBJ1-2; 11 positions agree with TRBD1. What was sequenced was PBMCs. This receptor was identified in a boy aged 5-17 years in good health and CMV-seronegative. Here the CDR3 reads CASSRDRGWNTF. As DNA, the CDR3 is TGTGCCAGCAGCCGGGACAGGGGGTGGAATACCTTC.